This T cell receptor beta chain was observed in a study of T-cell reconstitution after alpha-beta-depleted transplantation in children. The library targeted TCRbeta and was prepared with unique molecular identifiers. MiXCR, applied by TCRdb to the PCR reads, yields one record per CDR3 protein. The top ten clones hold 5% to 6% of a sample with some 240,000 distinct CDR3 sequences, 9.7% of them seen once. At least ten counts were recorded for this clonotype. Germline V gene data show CDR1 as SNHLY and CDR2 as FYNNEI. Trimming took 7 bases from V and 1 from J, leaving 11 bases between them. This CDR3 has 14 amino acids.

The material sequenced was PBMCs from the stem cell graft donor, taken from the stem cell graft. The rearrangement joins TRBV2 to TRBJ2-1; D might be TRBD1 or TRBD2, each matching 7 bases. The sequence was obtained from a human donor who donated a stem cell graft to a child with SCID. DNA of the CDR3: TGTGCCAGCACAGGGGGGGGTTCCTACAATGAGCAGTTCTTC. The encoded protein is CASTGGGSYNEQFF.